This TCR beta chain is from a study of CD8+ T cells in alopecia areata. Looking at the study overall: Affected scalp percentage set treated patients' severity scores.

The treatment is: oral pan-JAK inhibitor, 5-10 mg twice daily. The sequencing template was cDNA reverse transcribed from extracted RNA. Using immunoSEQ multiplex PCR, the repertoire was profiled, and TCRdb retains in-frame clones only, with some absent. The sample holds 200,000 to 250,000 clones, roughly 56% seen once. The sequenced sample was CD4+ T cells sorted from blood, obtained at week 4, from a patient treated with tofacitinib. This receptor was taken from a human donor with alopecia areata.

CDR3: CASTTRGWNSPLHF. The CDR3 nucleotides are TGTGCCAGCACTACTAGGGGATGGAATTCACCCCTCCACTTT. The V call is TRBV27, the J call TRBJ1-6, with D possibly being TRBD1 (5 bases). Trimming removed 7 bases from V and 7 bases from J, with 14 bases in between. The length of the CDR3 is 14 residues. CDR1 is MNHEY and CDR2 is SMNVEV in the germline V gene (reference sequence).